This T cell receptor beta chain was obtained from a study of blood T cells in healthy people across ages. In the case of this clonotype: The target antigen is unknown.

The CDR3 contains 15 residues. CDR1 MGHRA and CDR2 YSYEKL come from the germline V gene. V lost 0 bases, J lost 2 bases, and 11 bases lay in between. General study results and limits: Estimated diversity that came from one million T cells was considered an underestimate.

Alongside a J-beta primer mix, a sample-barcoded 5' primer served in a second PCR lasting about 7 to 12 cycles. TCRdb analysed the 5' RACE reads with MiXCR anew, one entry per CDR3 protein. The sample lists 800,000 or so distinct CDR3 sequences; 20% to 30% were seen once. This sample was also put to use in a study of T cells of mothers and their children. According to that study: Sequencing got over 8 million TCR beta CDR3 reads from each mother and several million from each child.

Source material: blood. This sequence joins TRBV4-1 and TRBJ2-7; tentatively, D is TRBD2 (5 bases). This TCR was sampled from a boy between 10 and 17 years old in good health. The CDR3 loop is CASSQDKEEAYEQYF. CDR3 sequence (DNA): TGCGCCAGCAGCCAAGATAAGGAGGAAGCCTACGAGCAGTACTTC.